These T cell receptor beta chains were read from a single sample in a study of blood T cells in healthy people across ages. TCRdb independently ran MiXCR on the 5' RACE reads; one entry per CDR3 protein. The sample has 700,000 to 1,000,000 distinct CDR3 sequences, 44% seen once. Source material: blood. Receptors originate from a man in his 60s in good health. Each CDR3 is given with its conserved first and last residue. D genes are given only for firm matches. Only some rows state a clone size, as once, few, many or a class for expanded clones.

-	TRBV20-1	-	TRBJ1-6	CSARGSQGSPLHF	TGCAGTGCTAGGGGTTCTCAGGGCTCACCCCTCCACTTT
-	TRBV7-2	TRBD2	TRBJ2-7	CASSLSGEAYEQYF	TGTGCCAGCAGCTTAAGCGGGGAAGCCTACGAGCAGTACTTC
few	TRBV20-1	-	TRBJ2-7	CSARRDPTSEQYF	TGCAGTGCTAGACGCGACCCCACCAGCGAGCAGTACTTC
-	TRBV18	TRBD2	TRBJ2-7	CASSPIVASGSYEQYF	TGTGCCAGCTCACCAATCGTGGCTAGCGGCTCCTACGAGCAGTACTTC
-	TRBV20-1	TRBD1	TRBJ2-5	CSASQAGQGSGTQYF	TGCAGTGCTTCCCAGGCGGGACAGGGGAGTGGGACCCAGTACTTC
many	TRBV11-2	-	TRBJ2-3	CASSLSPGRTSTDTQYF	TGTGCCAGCAGCCTTTCTCCGGGGCGTACTAGCACAGATACGCAGTATTTT
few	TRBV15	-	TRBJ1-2	CATSRGGGGQNYGYTF	TGTGCCACCAGCAGAGGAGGGGGGGGTCAGAACTATGGCTACACCTTC
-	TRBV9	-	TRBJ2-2	CASSGPLISRGGIGELFF	TGTGCCAGCAGCGGCCCGCTGATATCTCGAGGGGGAATCGGGGAGCTGTTTTTT
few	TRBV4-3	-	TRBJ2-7	CASSQDDGSGREQYF	TGCGCCAGCAGCCAAGATGACGGTAGCGGCCGCGAGCAGTACTTC
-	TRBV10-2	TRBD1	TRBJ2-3	CASSESKGAFGDTQYF	TGCGCCAGCAGTGAGTCGAAGGGGGCTTTTGGTGATACGCAGTATTTT
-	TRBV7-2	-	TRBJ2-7	CASSIVVQGLSEQYF	TGTGCCAGCAGCATCGTGGTACAGGGCTTATCCGAGCAGTACTTC
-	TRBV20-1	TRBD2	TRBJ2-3	CSAVAGGRTDTQYF	TGCAGTGCTGTAGCGGGGGGGCGTACAGATACGCAGTATTTT
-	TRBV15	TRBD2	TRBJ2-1	CATSSASGGASEQFF	TGCGCCACTAGCTCCGCTAGCGGGGGGGCCAGTGAGCAGTTCTTC
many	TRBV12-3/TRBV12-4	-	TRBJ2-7	CASSLVTYEQYF	TGTGCCAGCAGTTTAGTGACCTACGAGCAGTACTTC
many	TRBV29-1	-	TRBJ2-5	CSVGVGQETQYF	TGCAGCGTTGGTGTAGGACAAGAGACCCAGTACTTC
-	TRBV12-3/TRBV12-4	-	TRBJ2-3	CASSRGRADTDTQYF	TGTGCCAGCAGCCGGGGACGAGCGGACACAGATACGCAGTATTTT
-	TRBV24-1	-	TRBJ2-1	CATSDGGPSYNEQFF	TGTGCCACCAGTGATGGCGGGCCCTCCTACAATGAGCAGTTCTTC
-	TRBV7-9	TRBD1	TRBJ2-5	CASSLDGGGTGETQYF	TGTGCCAGCAGCTTAGATGGAGGCGGGACAGGGGAGACCCAGTACTTC
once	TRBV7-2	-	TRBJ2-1	CASSLTQEAQFF	TGTGCCAGCAGCTTAACCCAAGAGGCCCAGTTCTTC
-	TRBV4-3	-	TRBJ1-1	CASSGGSTEAFF	TGCGCCAGCAGCGGGGGATCCACTGAAGCTTTCTTT
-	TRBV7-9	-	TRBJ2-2	CASSGIDTGELFF	TGTGCCAGCAGCGGGATCGATACCGGGGAGCTGTTTTTT
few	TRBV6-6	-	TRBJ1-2	CASSYNAGAGANYGYTF	TGTGCCAGCAGTTACAACGCAGGGGCCGGAGCTAACTATGGCTACACCTTC
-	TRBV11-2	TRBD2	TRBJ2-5	CVSSKLTSGGLTAGETQYF	TGTGTCAGCAGCAAACTGACTAGCGGGGGCCTGACGGCGGGAGAGACCCAGTACTTC
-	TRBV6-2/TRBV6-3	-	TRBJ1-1	CASSSLLGQRRASNTEAFF	TGTGCCAGCAGTTCCCTTCTCGGACAGAGGAGAGCCTCAAACACTGAAGCTTTCTTT
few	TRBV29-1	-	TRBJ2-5	CSVDLGSQETQYF	TGCAGCGTTGATTTGGGTTCCCAAGAGACCCAGTACTTC
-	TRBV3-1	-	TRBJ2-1	CASSPLGGGLSSYNEQFF	TGTGCCAGCAGCCCCTTAGGCGGGGGCCTGAGCTCCTACAATGAGCAGTTCTTC
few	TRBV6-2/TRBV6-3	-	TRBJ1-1	CASSSPTTRVTEAFF	TGTGCCAGCAGTTCACCCACGACAAGGGTGACTGAAGCTTTCTTT